Listed below are T cell receptor beta chains from one sample, sequenced in a study of blood T cell repertoires in COVID-19. Repertoires were generated with immunoSEQ multiplex PCR, while TCRdb's copy carries only in-frame clones and drops some. The data hold roughly 280,000 clones, with roughly nine tenths observed a single time. The sequencing input was peripheral blood. The receptors stem from a man younger than 35 with active or convalescent COVID-19. The CDR3 runs from the conserved cysteine through the conserved F or W. The D gene is left open where the match is weak. Expanded clones get a size class; other rows say once, few or many, or leave the size out.

d_call j_call v_call clone_size cdr3_aa cdr3_nt
TRBD2 TRBJ2-2 TRBV11-3 few CASGVSGSTDGELFF TGTGCCAGCGGGGTAAGCGGGAGTACCGACGGGGAGCTGTTTTTT
TRBD2 TRBJ2-1 TRBV3-1/TRBV3-2 - CASSQVHSGRASHNEQFF TGTGCCAGCAGCCAAGTGCATAGCGGGAGGGCATCCCACAATGAGCAGTTCTTC
- TRBJ1-3 TRBV6-5 - CASSPTRNRNTIYF TGTGCCAGCAGCCCGACTCGAAATAGAAACACCATATATTTT
- TRBJ1-2 TRBV29-1 - CSVASFDIYTF TGCAGCGTTGCTTCTTTCGACATCTACACCTTC
- TRBJ1-4 TRBV27 - CASSLTGLNEKLFF TGTGCCAGCAGTTTAACTGGTCTTAATGAAAAACTGTTTTTT
- TRBJ1-2 TRBV4-1 - CASSQGRGNRANYGYTF TGCGCCAGCAGCCAGGGGAGAGGGAATAGAGCTAACTATGGCTACACCTTC
- TRBJ1-5 TRBV3-1/TRBV3-2 - CASSQGTGRGNQPQHF TGTGCCAGCAGCCAAGGGACGGGCAGGGGTAATCAGCCCCAGCATTTT
TRBD2 TRBJ2-5 TRBV9 few CASSVAAGHQETQYF TGTGCCAGCAGCGTAGCAGCGGGGCACCAAGAGACCCAGTACTTC
TRBD2 TRBJ2-1 TRBV19 - CASSIIAGALNEQFF TGTGCCAGTAGTATAATAGCGGGAGCTCTCAATGAGCAGTTCTTC
- TRBJ2-1 TRBV29-1 - CSGSGNEQFF TGCAGCGGAAGCGGGAATGAGCAGTTCTTC
- TRBJ2-1 TRBV6-6 - CASSLRDEQFF TGTGCCAGCAGTCTACGCGATGAGCAGTTCTTC
- TRBJ2-7 TRBV11-1 - CASSLWGVEGYYEQYF TGTGCCAGCAGCTTGTGGGGAGTTGAGGGATACTACGAGCAGTACTTC
TRBD1 TRBJ2-5 TRBV10-3 - CAISELDREGETQYF TGTGCCATCAGTGAGCTAGACAGGGAAGGAGAGACCCAGTACTTC
- TRBJ1-4 TRBV30 - CAWSLTSTNEKLFF TGTGCCTGGAGCTTGACAAGTACTAATGAAAAACTGTTTTTT
- TRBJ2-1 TRBV2 - CASRTDSSYNEQFF TGTGCCAGCAGAACGGACAGCTCCTACAATGAGCAGTTCTTC
- TRBJ1-2 TRBV6-5 - CATTGEHLNYGYTF TGTGCCACCACAGGCGAGCACCTTAACTATGGCTACACCTTC
- TRBJ2-7 TRBV7-7 - CASSVGGTEFEEQYF TGTGCCAGCAGCGTAGGGGGGACAGAGTTTGAGGAGCAGTACTTC
- TRBJ2-2 TRBV12-3/TRBV12-4 - CASSSLTGELFF TGTGCCAGCAGTTCCCTCACCGGGGAGCTGTTTTTT
- TRBJ1-1 TRBV2 - CASSPGGNRNEAFF TGTGCCAGCAGCCCGGGGGGGAACAGAAATGAAGCTTTCTTT
TRBD2 TRBJ2-7 TRBV7-2 - CASSLLVAGGPGSYEQYF TGTGCCAGCAGCTTATTGGTAGCGGGAGGGCCGGGGTCCTACGAGCAGTACTTC
TRBD2 TRBJ2-4 TRBV18 - CASSHPGLKNIQYF TGTGCCAGCTCTCATCCGGGACTAAAAAACATTCAGTACTTC
- TRBJ1-5 TRBV7-2 - CASSLTDGQSINQPQHF TGTGCCAGCAGCCTGACAGATGGACAGTCCATAAATCAGCCCCAGCATTTT
- TRBJ2-1 TRBV19 - CASSIDLNEQFF TGTGCCAGTAGTATTGATCTAAATGAGCAGTTCTTC
TRBD2 TRBJ2-3 TRBV29-1 - CSGEGTSGLPDTQYF TGCAGCGGTGAGGGAACTAGCGGGCTACCAGATACGCAGTATTTT
- TRBJ1-6 TRBV7-2 few CASSFDGSVQNSPLHF TGTGCCAGCAGCTTTGATGGCAGCGTTCAAAATTCACCCCTCCACTTT
- TRBJ2-2 TRBV13 - CASSSFFSGVAGELFF TGTGCCAGCAGCTCCTTTTTCTCAGGGGTCGCCGGGGAGCTGTTTTTT
TRBD2 TRBJ2-2 TRBV7-3 - CASSPLAGDTGELFF TGTGCCAGCAGCCCACTAGCGGGGGACACCGGGGAGCTGTTTTTT
TRBD2 TRBJ2-1 TRBV7-9 - CASSARLASYNEQFF TGTGCCAGCAGCGCCCGACTAGCCTCCTACAATGAGCAGTTCTTC
- TRBJ1-3 TRBV4-2 - CASSQADQGNTIYF TGTGCCAGCAGCCAGGCCGATCAGGGGAACACCATATATTTT
TRBD1 TRBJ2-7 TRBV5-1 - CASATGTDSYEQYF TGCGCCAGCGCGACCGGGACAGATTCCTACGAGCAGTACTTC
TRBD1 TRBJ2-1 TRBV29-1 - CSVEDLEGASEQFF TGCAGCGTTGAAGATCTCGAGGGGGCCAGTGAGCAGTTCTTC
- TRBJ2-3 TRBV18 once CASSPLRGSTDTQYF TGTGCCAGCTCACCACTACGGGGGTCCACAGATACGCAGTATTTT
- TRBJ2-7 TRBV9 - CASSTSGTSPYEQYF TGTGCCAGCTCGACGTCCGGGACTTCCCCTTACGAGCAGTACTTC
TRBD1 TRBJ1-2 TRBV5-6 - CASSKKTGIFGYTF TGTGCCAGCAGCAAAAAGACAGGGATCTTCGGCTACACCTTC
TRBD2 TRBJ2-5 TRBV7-7 - CASSLSGTSGETQYF TGTGCCAGCAGCTTAAGCGGGACTTCAGGGGAGACCCAGTACTTC
- TRBJ1-1 TRBV3-1/TRBV3-2 once CASSQERLGVAFF TGTGCCAGCAGCCAAGAAAGGCTAGGGGTAGCTTTCTTT
TRBD1 TRBJ1-2 TRBV15 - CATSREPQGYGYTF TGTGCCACCAGCAGAGAACCACAGGGGTATGGCTACACCTTC
- TRBJ2-7 TRBV12-3/TRBV12-4 - CASRGDTTYEQYF TGTGCCAGCAGGGGGGACACCACCTACGAGCAGTACTTC
- TRBJ1-1 TRBV19 - CASGGTGLNTEAFF TGTGCCAGTGGGGGAACAGGGCTGAACACTGAAGCTTTCTTT
TRBD2 TRBJ2-1 TRBV5-1 few CASSLIGGGIGNEQFF TGCGCCAGCAGCCTGATCGGCGGGGGGATCGGGAATGAGCAGTTCTTC
- TRBJ2-3 TRBV5-1 - CASSFLEGTDTQYF TGCGCCAGCAGCTTTTTAGAGGGCACAGATACGCAGTATTTT
- TRBJ2-3 TRBV7-9 - CASSITDFLDTQYF TGTGCCAGCAGCATCACGGACTTTTTGGATACGCAGTATTTT
- TRBJ1-2 TRBV28 - CASISGVHGYTF TGTGCCAGTATATCAGGGGTCCATGGCTACACCTTC
- TRBJ2-1 TRBV10-3 - CAISEGRGSYNEQFF TGTGCCATCAGTGAGGGGCGGGGTTCCTACAATGAGCAGTTCTTC
- TRBJ2-1 TRBV3-1/TRBV3-2 - CASSPTVVGEQFF TGTGCCAGCAGCCCAACAGTTGTCGGTGAGCAGTTCTTC
TRBD1 TRBJ2-5 TRBV2 - CASRAQFGTGRETQYF TGTGCCAGCAGAGCACAATTCGGGACAGGGAGAGAGACCCAGTACTTC
- TRBJ1-2 TRBV10-2 - CASSESSQEEGYTF TGCGCCAGCAGTGAGTCGAGTCAAGAGGAAGGCTACACCTTC
- TRBJ2-7 TRBV4-1 - CASSQGHSYEQYF TGCGCCAGCAGCCAAGGTCACAGCTACGAGCAGTACTTC
- TRBJ2-7 TRBV5-1 - CASSNRASSYEQYF TGCGCCAGCAGCAACAGGGCCTCCTCCTACGAGCAGTACTTC
- TRBJ2-5 TRBV2 - CATKREFQSETQYF TGTGCCACCAAGAGGGAATTCCAGTCGGAGACCCAGTACTTC
- TRBJ2-3 TRBV6-5 - CASSGLDRQTDTQYF TGTGCCAGCAGCGGATTAGACAGGCAAACAGATACGCAGTATTTT
- TRBJ1-1 TRBV5-6 - CASSLAPTPNTEAFF TGTGCCAGCAGCTTGGCTCCTACCCCCAACACTGAAGCTTTCTTT
- TRBJ2-7 TRBV21-1 - CASRTTFPEAYEQYF TGTGCCAGCAGAACGACTTTCCCGGAGGCCTACGAGCAGTACTTC
TRBD2 TRBJ2-1 TRBV10-2 - CASSDVAGALNEQFF TGCGCCAGCAGTGACGTAGCGGGAGCTTTAAATGAGCAGTTCTTC
TRBD1 TRBJ1-2 TRBV6-5 - CASSYSVGGGGYTF TGTGCCAGCAGTTACTCGGTAGGGGGCGGCGGCTACACCTTC
- TRBJ1-5 TRBV2 - CASSAQGHDQPQHF TGTGCCAGCAGTGCCCAAGGACACGATCAGCCCCAGCATTTT